Each of the 9 T cell receptor beta chains below was sequenced from the same sample in a study of CD8+ T cells in alopecia areata. TCR sequencing used cDNA made by reverse transcription of extracted RNA. Sequencing was performed with immunoSEQ multiplex PCR; in TCRdb, only in-frame clones are kept and a portion is missing. The repertoire holds about 150,000 clones, with around 55% as singletons. The material was CD8+ T cells sorted from blood, obtained at week 0. Source of these receptors: a human donor with alopecia areata.

The rearrangement uses TRBV27 and TRBJ2-7; TRBD1 aligns across 9 bases. Germline V lookup: CDR1 MNHEY, CDR2 SMNVEV (reference sequence). CDR3 length: 14 amino acids. V was clipped by 3 bases and J by 2 bases; unmatched bases: 2. CDR3 sequence: CASSFGTGTYEQYF. Here the CDR3 DNA reads TGTGCCAGCAGTTTTGGGACAGGGACCTACGAGCAGTACTTC.

This clone has only one observation. The J gene is TRBJ1-1, the V gene TRBV4-1, with 9 nucleotides matching TRBD1. Trimming cost V 4 bases and J 8 bases; bases outside gene matches: 11. The CDR3 spans 15 residues. Germline CDR1 is MGHRA and CDR2 is YSYEKL. CDR3 sequence: CASSRTGGNEYEAFF. The DNA of the CDR3 is TGCGCCAGCAGCCGAACAGGGGGCAATGAGTACGAAGCTTTCTTT.

This clone has only one observation. V gene TRBV6-5 combines with J gene TRBJ1-1, with D tentatively TRBD1 (5 bases). CDR1 and CDR2 (germline): MNHEY, SVGAGI. The CDR3 loop spans 15 amino acids. Trimming removed 4 bases at V and 0 bases at J, with 12 bases between. This chain's CDR3 is CASSLTESMNTEAFF. The CDR3 bases are TGTGCCAGCAGTTTGACAGAGTCCATGAACACTGAAGCTTTCTTT.

This clone was counted many times. The chain uses TRBV7-2 and TRBJ2-1; TRBD1 matches 11 bases. This CDR3 is built from 15 residues. Germline assignment: CDR1 SGHTA and CDR2 FQGNSA. With V trimmed by 3 bases and J by 7 bases, 5 bases remained unmatched. CDR3 region: CASSFGTGGMNEQFF. Written as DNA, the CDR3 is TGTGCCAGCAGCTTCGGGACAGGGGGAATGAATGAGCAGTTCTTC. Looking up the rest from reference TRBV7-2 and TRBJ2-1 gives the full variable domain: GAGVSQSPSNKVTEKGKDVELRCDPISGHTALYWYRQSLGQGLEFLIYFQGNSAPDKSGLPSDRFSAERTGGSVSTLTIQRTQQEDSAVYLCASSFGTGGMNEQFFGPGTRLTVL.

The rearrangement uses TRBV30 and TRBJ1-2; D gene uncertain. Germline lookup yields CDR1 GTSNPN and CDR2 SVGIG (reference sequence). V lost 3 bases and J lost 8, with 7 bases in between. CDR3 length: 10 residues. CDR3: CAWSSGGYTF. The CDR3 DNA is TGTGCCTGGAGCTCCGGGGGCTACACCTTC.

The chain joins TRBV15 to TRBJ2-5, with 7 bases identical to TRBD1. CDR3 length: 15 amino acids. Germline CDR1 reads LNHNV; CDR2 reads YYDKDF (reference sequence). V dropped 2 bases and J dropped 2; count of bases not matched to a gene: 5. The CDR3 is CATSRSTGQQETQYF. CDR3 DNA sequence: TGTGCCACCAGCAGATCAACGGGACAGCAAGAGACCCAGTACTTC.

The J gene is TRBJ1-1, the V gene TRBV5-6, with no clear D. CDR1 SGHDT and CDR2 YYEEEE come from the germline V gene. This CDR3 contains 15 residues. V lost 4 bases and J 0 bases, leaving 13 bases between the germline ends. CDR3 DNA: TGTGCCAGCAGCGGGAGATTGACCATGAACACTGAAGCTTTCTTT. Protein: CASSGRLTMNTEAFF.

The chain combines TRBV27 with TRBJ2-7; D is unresolved. The CDR3 is 11 residues long. Trimming removed 9 bases from V and 4 bases from J, with 10 bases in between. CDR1 and CDR2 from the germline V gene are MNHEY and SMNVEV (reference sequence). The DNA of the CDR3 is TGTGCCAGTCATTTCGGATACGAGCAGTACTTC. This translates into CASHFGYEQYF.

This clone has more than one count but fewer than ten. The gene calls are TRBV4-3 and TRBJ2-2; possibly TRBD2 for D (5 bases). The germline V gene has CDR1 LGHNA and CDR2 YSLEER. The CDR3 totals 14 residues. Trimming removed 1 base at V and 7 bases at J, with 10 bases between. The CDR3 nucleotides are TGCGCCAGCAGCCAAGGGAGGTCGAACGGGGAGCTGTTTTTT. It encodes CASSQGRSNGELFF.